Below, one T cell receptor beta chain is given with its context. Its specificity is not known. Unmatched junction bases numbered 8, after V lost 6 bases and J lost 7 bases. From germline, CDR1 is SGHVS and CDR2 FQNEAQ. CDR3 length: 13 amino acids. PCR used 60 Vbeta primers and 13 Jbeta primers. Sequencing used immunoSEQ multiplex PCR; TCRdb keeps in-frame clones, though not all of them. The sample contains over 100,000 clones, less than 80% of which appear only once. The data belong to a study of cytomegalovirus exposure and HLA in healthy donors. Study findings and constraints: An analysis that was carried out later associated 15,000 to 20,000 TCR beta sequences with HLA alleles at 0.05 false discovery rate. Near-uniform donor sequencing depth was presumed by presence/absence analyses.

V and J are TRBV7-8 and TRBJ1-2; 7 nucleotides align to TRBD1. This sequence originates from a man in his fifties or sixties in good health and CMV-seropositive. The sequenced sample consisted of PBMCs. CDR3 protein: CASSSQGGRGYTF. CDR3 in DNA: TGTGCCAGCAGTTCTCAGGGGGGTCGTGGCTACACCTTC.